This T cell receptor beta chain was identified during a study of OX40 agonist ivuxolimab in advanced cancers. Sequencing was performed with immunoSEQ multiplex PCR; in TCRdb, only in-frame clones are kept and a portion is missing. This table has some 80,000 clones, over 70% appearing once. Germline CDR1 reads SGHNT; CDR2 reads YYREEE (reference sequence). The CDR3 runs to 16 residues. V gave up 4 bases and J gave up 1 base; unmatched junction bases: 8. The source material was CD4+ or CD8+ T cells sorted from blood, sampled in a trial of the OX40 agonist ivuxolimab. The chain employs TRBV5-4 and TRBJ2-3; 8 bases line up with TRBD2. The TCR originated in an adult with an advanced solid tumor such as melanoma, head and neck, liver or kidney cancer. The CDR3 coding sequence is TGTGCCAGCAGCCTCCCGGCGGGGGGACGCACAGATACGCAGTATTTT. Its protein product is CASSLPAGGRTDTQYF. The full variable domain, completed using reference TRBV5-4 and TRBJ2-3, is ETGVTQSPTHLIKTRGQQVTLRCSSQSGHNTVSWYQQALGQGPQFIFQYYREEENGRGNFPPRFSGLQFPNYSSELNVNALELDDSALYLCASSLPAGGRTDTQYFGPGTRLTVL.